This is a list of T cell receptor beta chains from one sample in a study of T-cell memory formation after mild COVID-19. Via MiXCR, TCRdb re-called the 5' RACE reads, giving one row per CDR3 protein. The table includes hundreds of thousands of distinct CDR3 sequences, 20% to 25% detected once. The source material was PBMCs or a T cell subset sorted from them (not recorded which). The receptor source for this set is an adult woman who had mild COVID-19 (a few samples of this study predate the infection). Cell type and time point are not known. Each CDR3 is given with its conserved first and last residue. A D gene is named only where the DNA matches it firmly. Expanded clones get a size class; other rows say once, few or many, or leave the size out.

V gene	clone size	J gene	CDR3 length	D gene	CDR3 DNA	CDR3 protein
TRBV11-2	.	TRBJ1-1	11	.	TGTGCCAGCAGCTTAGATGCTGAAGCTTTCTTT	CASSLDAEAFF
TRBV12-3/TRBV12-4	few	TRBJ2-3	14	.	TGTGCCAGCGTTTTATCTCTGAGCACAGATACGCAGTATTTT	CASVLSLSTDTQYF
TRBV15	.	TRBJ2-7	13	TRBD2	TGTGCCACCAGCAGCGGGGGGAAATACGAGCAGTACTTC	CATSSGGKYEQYF
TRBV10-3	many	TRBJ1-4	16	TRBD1	TGTGCCATCAGTGCCGGACAGGGGGCGGGAAATGAAAAACTGTTTTTT	CAISAGQGAGNEKLFF
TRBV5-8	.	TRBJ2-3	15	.	TGTGCCAGCAGCCAGGGCCAGATATTCACAGATACGCAGTATTTT	CASSQGQIFTDTQYF
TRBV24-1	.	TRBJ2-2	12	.	TGTGACACCAGAGCAAACACCGGGGAGCTGTTTTTT	CDTRANTGELFF
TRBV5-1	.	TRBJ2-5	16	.	TGCGCCAGCAGCTTAATGGCAGGGGGGATCCAAGAGACCCAGTACTTC	CASSLMAGGIQETQYF
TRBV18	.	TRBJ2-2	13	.	TGTGCCAGCTCACCAACCTGGCCCGGGGAGCTGTTTTTT	CASSPTWPGELFF
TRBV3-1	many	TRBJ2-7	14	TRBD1	TGTGCCAGCAGCCCCTGGACAGGAGGCTACGAGCAGTACTTC	CASSPWTGGYEQYF
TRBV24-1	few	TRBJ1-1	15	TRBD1	TGTGCCACCAGTGGCCCGGGACAGGGTGTGAGGAAAGCTTTCTTT	CATSGPGQGVRKAFF
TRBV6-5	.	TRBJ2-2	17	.	TGTGCCAGCCTCTCCGACTTGGGGGGAGCGAACACCGGGGAGCTGTTTTTT	CASLSDLGGANTGELFF
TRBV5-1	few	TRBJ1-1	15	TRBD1	TGCGCCAGCAGCTTAAACAGGGGGTTAGGTACTGAAGCTTTCTTT	CASSLNRGLGTEAFF
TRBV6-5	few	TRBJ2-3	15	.	TGTGCCAGCAGTTACCGCAGAAGGACACTCGATACGCAGTATTTT	CASSYRRRTLDTQYF
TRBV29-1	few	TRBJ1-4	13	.	TGCAGCGGGGTGAGCGGGACTGGGGAAAAACTGTTTTTT	CSGVSGTGEKLFF
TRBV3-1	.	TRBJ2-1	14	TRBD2	TGTGCCAGCAGTCAAAGTAGCGGGGCCAATGAGCAGTTCTTC	CASSQSSGANEQFF
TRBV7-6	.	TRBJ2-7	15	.	TGTGCCAGCAGCTTCGGGGACACCGGCTCTTGGGAGCAGTACTTC	CASSFGDTGSWEQYF
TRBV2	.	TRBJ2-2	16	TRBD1	TGTGCCAGCAGTGAACAGGGGGCCGCGAACACCGGGGAGCTGTTTTTT	CASSEQGAANTGELFF
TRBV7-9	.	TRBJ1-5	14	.	TGTGCCAGCAGCTCCGCACAGGGAAATCAGCCCCAGCATTTT	CASSSAQGNQPQHF
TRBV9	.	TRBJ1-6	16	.	TGTGCCAGCAGCGTAGCGTCGGGGGGCAGTAATTCACCCCTCCACTTT	CASSVASGGSNSPLHF
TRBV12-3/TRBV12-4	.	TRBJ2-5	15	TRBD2	TGTGCCAGCAGTCCTTGGACTAGCGCGGCGGAGACCCAGTACTTC	CASSPWTSAAETQYF
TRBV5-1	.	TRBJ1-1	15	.	TGCGCCAGCAGCTTGTCCGCTTCAGGGAACACTGAAGCTTTCTTT	CASSLSASGNTEAFF
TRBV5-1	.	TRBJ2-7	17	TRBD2	TGCGCCAGCAGCTCCTTTACTTTAGCGGGAGTCGCCTACGAGCAGTACTTC	CASSSFTLAGVAYEQYF
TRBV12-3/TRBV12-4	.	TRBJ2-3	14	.	TGTGCCAGCAGTATTTTTAGCGGAACAGATACGCAGTATTTT	CASSIFSGTDTQYF
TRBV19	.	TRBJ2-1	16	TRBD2	TGTGCCAGTAGTATCTTGGGGACTAGCGTTTACAATGAGCAGTTCTTC	CASSILGTSVYNEQFF
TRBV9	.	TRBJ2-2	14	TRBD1	TGTGCCAGCAGCCCCCGACAGGGTAGCGGGGAGCTGTTTTTT	CASSPRQGSGELFF
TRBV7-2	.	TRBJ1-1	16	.	TGTGCCAGCAGCGAGAATTTTGGGACCCCGCTTACTGAAGCTTTCTTT	CASSENFGTPLTEAFF
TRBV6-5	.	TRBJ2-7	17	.	TGTGCCAGCAGTTACTCGAAGGGAAGAGGGGAGTCCTACGAGCAGTACTTC	CASSYSKGRGESYEQYF
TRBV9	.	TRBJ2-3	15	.	TGTGCCAGCAGCCCCCCCGGGCGGTGCACAGATACGCAGTATTTT	CASSPPGRCTDTQYF
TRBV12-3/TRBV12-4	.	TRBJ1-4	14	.	TGTGCCAGCCGTCTAGGAGGGATTAACGAAAAACTGTTTTTT	CASRLGGINEKLFF
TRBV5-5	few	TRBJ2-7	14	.	TGTGCCAGCAGCCCCCGGGACATTTACTACGAGCAGTACTTC	CASSPRDIYYEQYF
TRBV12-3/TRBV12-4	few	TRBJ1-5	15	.	TGTGCCAGCAGCTCCGACGAACAGCGCAATCAGCCCCAGCATTTT	CASSSDEQRNQPQHF
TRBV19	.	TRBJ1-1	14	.	TGTGCCACCAAGAGGGACGGATTGAACACTGAAGCTTTCTTT	CATKRDGLNTEAFF
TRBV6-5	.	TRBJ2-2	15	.	TGTGCCAGCAGTTACGAGGCGGGGAACACCGGGGAGCTGTTTTTT	CASSYEAGNTGELFF
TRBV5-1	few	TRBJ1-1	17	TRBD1	TGCGCCAGCAGCCCCGGGACAGGGGGGTCCGGTGGGGCTGAAGCTTTCTTT	CASSPGTGGSGGAEAFF
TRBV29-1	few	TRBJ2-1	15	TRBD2	TGCAGCGTTTTGGCGGGAGATCCCTCCTACAATGAGCAGTTCTTC	CSVLAGDPSYNEQFF
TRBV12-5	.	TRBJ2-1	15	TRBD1	TGTGCTAGTGAATCACAGGGGCTTCTTAGGAATGAGCAGTTCTTC	CASESQGLLRNEQFF
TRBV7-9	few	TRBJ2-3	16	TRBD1	TGTGCCAGCAGCCCCCTGACAGGGGGCTACACAGATACGCAGTATTTT	CASSPLTGGYTDTQYF
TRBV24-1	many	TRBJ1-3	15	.	TGTGCCACCAGTGATTCGGACAGCTCTGGAAACACCATATATTTT	CATSDSDSSGNTIYF
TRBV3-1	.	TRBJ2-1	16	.	TGTGCCAGCAGCCAAACTCGGGGGTCCTCCTACAATGAGCAGTTCTTC	CASSQTRGSSYNEQFF
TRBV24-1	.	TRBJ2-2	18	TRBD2	TGTGCCACCAGTGATTTACCCGCACTAGCGGGGGCGGACGGGGAGCTGTTTTTT	CATSDLPALAGADGELFF
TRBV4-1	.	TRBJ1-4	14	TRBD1	TGCGCCAGCAGCCAGGGACAGGGGTCAAGAAAACTGTTTTTT	CASSQGQGSRKLFF
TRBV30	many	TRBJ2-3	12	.	TGTGCCTGGAGTAAGCAGTCAGATACGCAGTATTTT	CAWSKQSDTQYF
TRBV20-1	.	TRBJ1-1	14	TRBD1	TGCAGTGCTAACGTACAGGGGGAATCCACTGAAGCTTTCTTT	CSANVQGESTEAFF
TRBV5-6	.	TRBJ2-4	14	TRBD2	TGTGCCAGCAGCTCGGGGGGGAGCGGAAACATTCAGTACTTC	CASSSGGSGNIQYF
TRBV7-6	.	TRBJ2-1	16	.	TGTGCCAGCAGCTTAGGATTGGGGGAAGTCTACAATGAGCAGTTCTTC	CASSLGLGEVYNEQFF
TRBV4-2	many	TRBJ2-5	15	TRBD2	TGTGCCAGCAGCCAAGGACTAGCGGGGCAAGAGACCCAGTACTTC	CASSQGLAGQETQYF
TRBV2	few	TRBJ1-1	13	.	TGTGCCAGCAGTGAAGGCTTGGGCACTGAAGCTTTCTTT	CASSEGLGTEAFF
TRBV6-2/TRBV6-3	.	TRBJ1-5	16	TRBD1	TGTGCCAGCAGTTACAATCCGGACAGGGTTTGGCAGCCCCAGCATTTT	CASSYNPDRVWQPQHF
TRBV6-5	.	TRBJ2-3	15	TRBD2	TGTGCCAGCAGTTACGGGGCAGGGAGGGTGGATACGCAGTATTTT	CASSYGAGRVDTQYF
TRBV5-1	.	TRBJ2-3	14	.	TGCGCCAGTCTCCTGGCCGTTCTGGTGGGGACGCAGTATTTT	CASLLAVLVGTQYF
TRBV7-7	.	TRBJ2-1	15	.	TGTGCCAGCAGCTCAGGACTCTCACATTACAATGAGCAGTTCTTC	CASSSGLSHYNEQFF
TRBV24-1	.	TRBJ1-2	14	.	TGTGCCACCAGTGATTCCGGGAGCAACTATGGCTACACCTTC	CATSDSGSNYGYTF
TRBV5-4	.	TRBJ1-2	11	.	TGTGCCTATAGGGCAGGGGATGGCTACACCTTC	CAYRAGDGYTF
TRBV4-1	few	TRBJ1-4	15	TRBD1	TGCGCCAGCAGCCCACCGGGACAGCTTAATGAAAAACTGTTTTTT	CASSPPGQLNEKLFF